These T cell receptor beta chains were read from a single sample in a study of chemoradiotherapy in HPV16-positive cancers. The assay was immunoSEQ multiplex PCR, and TCRdb's table has in-frame clones only and misses some. The sample contains approximately 3,000 clones, around 90% of which appear only once. Sequenced here: tumor tissue, sampled from a patient who underwent chemoradiotherapy. The receptors stem from a human donor with HPV-associated anogenital cancer. Both conserved end residues are part of each CDR3. The D gene is left open where the match is weak. Part of the rows lack a size; the others show once, few, many or a class for expanded clones.

NA,TRBV19,TRBJ2-4,NA,TGTGCCAGTAGTATAGATAAGGGTAACATTCAGTACTTC,CASSIDKGNIQYF
NA,TRBV7-9,TRBJ1-1,TRBD1,TGTGCCAGCAGCTTATTCCAGGGGGCTCGAGGAGCTTTCTTT,CASSLFQGARGAFF
NA,TRBV11-3,TRBJ2-1,NA,TGTGCCAGCAGCTTAGGAGGCGCGGGGGCCGGACACAATGAGCAGTTCTTC,CASSLGGAGAGHNEQFF
NA,TRBV5-1,TRBJ2-7,NA,TGCGCCAGCCGCTATAGTTCGGGGGCTCTATACGAGCAGTACTTC,CASRYSSGALYEQYF
NA,TRBV5-5,TRBJ2-5,TRBD1,TGTGCCAGCAGCAACAGGGGGCGCCGACAAGAGACCCAGTACTTC,CASSNRGRRQETQYF
NA,TRBV7-9,TRBJ1-6,NA,TGTGCCAGCAGCTTACCGCTGCTAAATTCACCCCTCCACTTT,CASSLPLLNSPLHF
once,TRBV5-6,TRBJ1-4,NA,TGTGCCAGCAGCTCGCAGGGCCGACGGGGTGAAAAACTGTTTTTT,CASSSQGRRGEKLFF
NA,TRBV7-9,TRBJ2-7,NA,TGTGCCAGCAGCCCGGGGATCACTTACGAGCAGTACTTC,CASSPGITYEQYF
NA,TRBV9,TRBJ2-7,TRBD2,TGTGCCAGCAGCGGGGCGGGGGGTGGCGAGCAGTACTTC,CASSGAGGGEQYF
NA,TRBV6-5,TRBJ1-2,NA,TGTGCCAGCACAGACGCAGCGTCCTATGGCTACACCTTC,CASTDAASYGYTF
NA,TRBV5-1,TRBJ2-1,TRBD1,TGCGCCAGCAGCAGGGGGGGGACAGGGTGGAATGAGCAGTTCTTC,CASSRGGTGWNEQFF
NA,TRBV5-1,TRBJ2-6,NA,TGCGCCAGCAGGGAGGGCGCCTCTGGGGCCAACGTCCTGACTTTC,CASREGASGANVLTF
NA,TRBV30,TRBJ2-1,NA,TGTGCCTGGAGGTCTGGTAGCTCCTACAATGAGCAGTTCTTC,CAWRSGSSYNEQFF
NA,TRBV9,TRBJ2-3,NA,TGTGCCAGCAGCGCGCGGACAAGCACAGATACGCAGTATTTT,CASSARTSTDTQYF
NA,TRBV19,TRBJ1-4,NA,TGTGCCAGTACAGACGGACACGATAATGAAAAACTGTTTTTT,CASTDGHDNEKLFF
NA,TRBV2,TRBJ1-2,TRBD1,TGTGCCAGCAGTGACGTCAGGGTGGACAGGGAGTATGGCTACACCTTC,CASSDVRVDREYGYTF
NA,TRBV10-2,TRBJ2-3,NA,TGCGCCAGCACCAACAATCCGGATTGGGGTACGCAGTATTTT,CASTNNPDWGTQYF
few,TRBV23-1,TRBJ1-6,NA,TGCGCCAGCAGTCAATCTTCGGAAGACTCCTATAATTCACCCCTCCACTTT,CASSQSSEDSYNSPLHF
NA,TRBV18,TRBJ2-4,NA,TGTGCCAGCTCACCAGCTTTAGACAAAAACATTCAGTACTTC,CASSPALDKNIQYF
NA,TRBV6-6,TRBJ1-5,NA,TGTGCCAGCAGTTACCTCAAGGGGGTAGGGAATCAGCCCCAGCATTTT,CASSYLKGVGNQPQHF
NA,TRBV7-2,TRBJ2-1,TRBD2,TGTGCCAGCAGCCCACGGGCGGGAGTTGGGGATGAGCAGTTCTTC,CASSPRAGVGDEQFF
NA,TRBV7-9,TRBJ1-6,NA,TGTGCCAGCAGCTTAGGAGGGGCCAATTCACCCCTCCACTTT,CASSLGGANSPLHF
NA,TRBV5-5,TRBJ1-1,NA,TGTGCCAGCAGCTTGGCGGTCGGGGACACTGAAGCTTTCTTT,CASSLAVGDTEAFF
once,TRBV7-6,TRBJ2-2,NA,TGTGCCAGCAGCTTAGTAGCCCGGGCCTTCGGCGGGGAGCTGTTTTTT,CASSLVARAFGGELFF
NA,TRBV2,TRBJ2-7,NA,TGTGCCAGCAGTGAAGGGACGGCTGCCTACGAGCAGTACTTC,CASSEGTAAYEQYF
NA,TRBV9,TRBJ2-1,TRBD2,TGTGCCAGCAGCGTAATGACGCGGGGGGGCGGTATCCATGAGCAGTTCTTC,CASSVMTRGGGIHEQFF
NA,TRBV5-1,TRBJ2-7,NA,TGCGCCAGCAGCTTATCTTCGCTGGGTCCCAGAGGGGGCGAGCAGTACTTC,CASSLSSLGPRGGEQYF
NA,TRBV5-4,TRBJ2-7,TRBD1,TGTGCCAGCAGCTCAGGTGGGGGACAGGGCGCCTACGAGCAGTACTTC,CASSSGGGQGAYEQYF